Each of the 20 T cell receptor beta chains below was sequenced from the same sample in a study of blood T cell repertoires in COVID-19. Profiled with immunoSEQ multiplex PCR; TCRdb holds only in-frame clones, not every one. This table holds 100,000 to 110,000 clones, about 83% found once. Sequenced input: peripheral blood. These TCRs come from a human donor in a cohort sampled during active COVID-19.

The chain links TRBV19 to TRBJ2-1; 7 bases align to TRBD1. The CDR3 runs 14 residues. J lost 1 base, V lost 7 bases, and 4 bases had no gene match. Germline V CDR1 and CDR2: LNHDA, SQIVND (reference sequence). The DNA of the CDR3 is TGTGCCAGTAATCCCAGGGGGTCCTACAATGAGCAGTTCTTC. Protein: CASNPRGSYNEQFF.

A single count supports this clone. The rearrangement links TRBV5-6 to TRBJ1-2; perhaps TRBD1 as D (5 bases). V dropped 4 bases and J dropped 3 bases, with 16 bases sitting between them. CDR3 length: 15 residues. CDR1 is SGHDT, CDR2 YYEEEE, per germline. In nucleotides, the CDR3 is TGTGCCAGCAGCCCTGGGACGGGGGAATACTATGGCTACACCTTC. Amino acid sequence: CASSPGTGEYYGYTF. The complete variable domain, with remaining parts taken from reference TRBV5-6 and TRBJ1-2, reads DAGVTQSPTHLIKTRGQQVTLRCSPKSGHDTVSWYQQALGQGPQFIFQYYEEEERQRGNFPDRFSGHQFPNYSSELNVNALLLGDSALYLCASSPGTGEYYGYTFGSGTRLTVV.

The chain joins TRBV10-3 to TRBJ2-2, with D possibly matching TRBD2 (5 bases). The germline V and J ends were trimmed by 8 bases and 4 bases, with 23 bases remaining between them. Germline values: CDR1 ENHRY, CDR2 SYGVKD. The CDR3 runs 17 residues. DNA of the CDR3: TGTGCCATCTTTCGCAGTAGGGCGCCGGCGGGCACCGGGGAGCTGTTTTTT. This translates into CAIFRSRAPAGTGELFF.

The chain joins TRBV15 to TRBJ2-3; the D gene is possibly TRBD1 (5 bases). V was trimmed by 1 base and J by 2 bases, leaving 10 bases between them. The CDR3 spans 15 residues. Germline values: CDR1 LNHNV, CDR2 YYDKDF (reference sequence). This chain's CDR3 is CATSRGQPATDTQYF. The DNA of the CDR3 is TGTGCCACCAGCAGAGGACAGCCAGCCACAGATACGCAGTATTTT.

The chain has TRBV12-5 and TRBJ1-5; D may be TRBD1 (6 bases). Per the germline V gene, CDR1 is LGHNT and CDR2 is FRNRAP. Trimming pared 0 bases from V and 6 bases from J, leaving 15 bases between. The CDR3 loop spans 16 amino acids. CDR3: CASGLVSGRGGQPQHF. The CDR3 bases are TGTGCTAGTGGTTTGGTATCAGGCAGGGGCGGTCAGCCCCAGCATTTT.

This clone was counted only a few times. As DNA, the CDR3 is TGTGCCAGCAGGACAGAAGTGAGCGAGCAGTACTTC. This sequence encodes CASRTEVSEQYF. This rearrangement joins TRBV2 to TRBJ2-7, with D maybe TRBD1 (5 bases). From germline, CDR1 is SNHLY and CDR2 FYNNEI. CDR3 size: 12 residues. The V gene lost 6 bases and the J gene lost 6 bases, with 12 bases spanning the gap. Drawing the rest from reference TRBV2 and TRBJ2-7, the complete variable domain is EPEVTQTPSHQVTQMGQEVILRCVPISNHLYFYWYRQILGQKVEFLVSFYNNEISEKSEIFDDQFSVERPDGSNFTLKIRSTKLEDSAMYFCASRTEVSEQYFGPGTRLTVT.

The chain couples TRBV18 to TRBJ1-3; TRBD1 agrees at 8 bases. The V and J ends lost 0 bases and 0 bases, in that order; junction bases with no gene match: 7. The CDR3 runs 18 residues. Germline loops: CDR1 KGHSH, CDR2 LQKENI. CDR3 nucleotides: TGTGCCAGCTCACCACCGGGCGGACAGGGTGGCTCTGGAAACACCATATATTTT. Amino acids: CASSPPGGQGGSGNTIYF.

The CDR3 region is CASSWDRGWEGYTF. CDR3 coding DNA: TGTGCCAGCAGCTGGGACAGGGGGTGGGAAGGCTACACCTTC. V gene TRBV11-2 combines with J gene TRBJ1-2; 11 nucleotides match TRBD1. Germline V gene lookup returns CDR1 SGHAT and CDR2 FQNNGV. The ends lost 4 bases at V and 8 bases at J; junction bases unmatched: 6. This CDR3 has 14 amino acids. The variable domain in full, with the rest retrieved from reference TRBV11-2 and TRBJ1-2, is EAGVAQSPRYKIIEKRQSVAFWCNPISGHATLYWYQQILGQGPKLLIQFQNNGVVDDSQLPKDRFSAERLKGVDSTLKIQPAKLEDSAVYLCASSWDRGWEGYTFGSGTRLTVV.

This clone turned up a few times. The genes are TRBV7-9 and TRBJ1-4; D possibly corresponds to TRBD1 (5 bases). With 8 bases removed from V and 0 bases from J, the gap between germline ends came to 13 bases. The CDR3 covers 15 residues. The germline CDR1 and CDR2 sequences are SEHNR and FQNEAQ (reference sequence). CDR3 DNA: TGTGCCAGCGGAAAGACAGCAGCAACTAATGAAAAACTGTTTTTT. Protein product: CASGKTAATNEKLFF.

In DNA form, the CDR3 reads TGTGCCACCAGCAGGGGACTAGCGGGAGTAATTAATGAGCAGTTCTTC. This sequence encodes CATSRGLAGVINEQFF. The rearrangement uses TRBV15 and TRBJ2-1; the match to TRBD2 covers 14 bases. Losses at the gene ends were 3 bases for V and 7 bases for J; bases not matched to a gene: 5. CDR3 length equals 16 residues. Germline loops: CDR1 LNHNV, CDR2 YYDKDF (reference sequence).

The V call is TRBV7-9, the J call TRBJ1-4; a weak D match, TRBD1 (6 bases). Germline V gives CDR1 SEHNR, CDR2 FQNEAQ (reference sequence). V dropped 1 base and J dropped 5 bases, with 11 bases sitting between them. The CDR3 extends over 15 amino acids. The CDR3 reads CASSLDGTGNEKLFF. The CDR3 region has the DNA TGTGCCAGCAGCTTAGATGGAACAGGGAATGAAAAACTGTTTTTT.

This chain connects TRBV6-2 or TRBV6-3 to TRBJ1-1, with D maybe TRBD1 (6 bases). This CDR3 region has 16 residues. V lost 1 base, J lost 5 bases, and 17 bases lay in between. Germline V CDR1 and CDR2: MNHEY, SVGEGT. CDR3 loop: CASSYWPVGASTEAFF. The CDR3 DNA follows: TGTGCCAGCAGTTACTGGCCGGTGGGGGCGAGTACTGAAGCTTTCTTT.

The rearrangement uses TRBV7-9 and TRBJ2-1, with 10 bases identical to TRBD2. The CDR3 has 16 residues. The germline gives CDR1 SEHNR, CDR2 FQNEAQ (reference sequence). V lost 5 bases to trimming and J lost 3 bases; unmatched junction nucleotides: 7. This CDR3 is CASSHRGTSVYNEQFF. In DNA, the CDR3 is TGTGCCAGCAGCCATAGGGGGACTAGCGTCTACAATGAGCAGTTCTTC.

This clone was recorded only once. This chain uses TRBV6-5 with TRBJ2-7; 10 nucleotides line up with TRBD2. Looked up from germline, CDR1 is MNHEY and CDR2 is SVGAGI. CDR3 length: 14 amino acids. Trimming at V came to 6 bases and at J to 3 bases, leaving 5 bases not matched to a gene. CDR3 DNA: TGTGCCAGCAGCCCCGGGACTAGCGTCTACGAGCAGTACTTC. It is translated as CASSPGTSVYEQYF.

The CDR3 nucleotides read TGTGCCATCAGTGAGAGCGCCTTCATCTCCTACAATGAGCAGTTCTTC. It translates to CAISESAFISYNEQFF. The V and J genes are TRBV10-3 and TRBJ2-1; D remains ambiguous. Per the germline V gene, CDR1 is ENHRY and CDR2 is SYGVKD. V was clipped by 2 bases and J by 0 bases, with 11 bases between them. The CDR3 covers 16 residues.

The chain recombines TRBV6-2 or TRBV6-3 with TRBJ1-3; D remains ambiguous. The CDR3 consists of 13 residues. Germline assignment: CDR1 MNHEY and CDR2 SVGEGT. Trimming pared 6 bases from V and 4 bases from J, leaving 10 bases between. The CDR3 region has the DNA TGTGCCAGCAGCCGGACTTCGGGAAACACCATATATTTT. Amino acids: CASSRTSGNTIYF.

In its sample, this clone was seen a few times. The genes are TRBV9 and TRBJ2-4; D perhaps matches TRBD1 (6 bases). In germline, CDR1 is SGDLS, CDR2 YYNGEE. Trimming stripped 0 bases from V and 15 bases from J, with 16 bases between. This CDR3 is built from 13 residues. CDR3 bases: TGTGCCAGCAGCGTAGCTGGGGACACCCCAACGTACTTC. This encodes CASSVAGDTPTYF.

The chain uses TRBV5-4 and TRBJ2-1; 13 bases are shared with TRBD2. The V gene end was trimmed by 4 bases and the J gene end by 6 bases; junction bases not matched to a gene: 1. This CDR3 region has 14 residues. The germline V gene encodes CDR1 SGHNT and CDR2 YYREEE (reference sequence). In nucleotides, the CDR3 is TGTGCCAGCAGCGGGACTAGCGGGATCAATGAGCAGTTCTTC. This sequence encodes CASSGTSGINEQFF.

The chain is built from TRBV18 and TRBJ2-1, with TRBD2 identical over 8 bases. This CDR3 has 16 amino acids. The J segment lost 0 bases and the V segment lost 2 bases, leaving 3 bases of the junction unmatched. Germline-derived CDR1 and CDR2 are KGHSH and LQKENI. CDR3 sequence (DNA): TGTGCCAGCTCACCATTCGCGGGGGGCTCCTACAATGAGCAGTTCTTC. Translating gives CASSPFAGGSYNEQFF.

This clone was observed a handful of times. The rearrangement joins TRBV9 to TRBJ1-6; D ambiguous. The CDR3 covers 14 residues. V was trimmed by 5 bases and J by 0 bases, leaving 6 bases between them. CDR1 SGDLS and CDR2 YYNGEE come from the germline V gene. The CDR3: CASSTASYNSPLHF. For the CDR3, the DNA is TGTGCCAGCAGTACAGCCTCCTATAATTCACCCCTCCACTTT.